The rows below give T cell receptor beta chains drawn from one sample of a study of cytomegalovirus exposure and HLA in healthy donors. Produced via immunoSEQ multiplex PCR; TCRdb's table is partial and in-frame only. This table holds 350,000 or so clones, about nine tenths found once. What was sequenced was PBMCs. The receptors were gathered from a woman aged 18-29 years in good health and CMV-seronegative. Both conserved end residues are part of each CDR3. D genes are given only for firm matches.

j_gene: TRBJ2-7
v_gene: TRBV18
d_gene: -
CDR3aa: CASSQGPADEQYF

j_gene: TRBJ2-7
v_gene: TRBV7-2
d_gene: -
CDR3aa: CASSPTMDNLEQYF

j_gene: TRBJ1-3
v_gene: TRBV2
d_gene: -
CDR3aa: CARQQGSGNTIYF

j_gene: TRBJ2-7
v_gene: TRBV28
d_gene: TRBD1
CDR3aa: CASSSTSGTAFYEQYF

j_gene: TRBJ1-4
v_gene: TRBV5-6
d_gene: -
CDR3aa: CASSLVEEGATNEKLFF

j_gene: TRBJ1-1
v_gene: TRBV18
d_gene: TRBD1
CDR3aa: CASSPDRETEAFF

j_gene: TRBJ2-5
v_gene: TRBV7-7
d_gene: TRBD2
CDR3aa: CASSNSGSLGTQYF

j_gene: TRBJ2-5
v_gene: TRBV9
d_gene: -
CDR3aa: CASSVGYVGAGGTQYF

j_gene: TRBJ2-7
v_gene: TRBV28
d_gene: TRBD2
CDR3aa: CATRRGGINYEQYF

j_gene: TRBJ2-5
v_gene: TRBV7-9
d_gene: -
CDR3aa: CASSLPQSQETQYF

j_gene: TRBJ2-7
v_gene: TRBV9
d_gene: -
CDR3aa: CASSVAGPDSYEQYF

j_gene: TRBJ1-1
v_gene: TRBV6-5
d_gene: -
CDR3aa: CASSYGGGPRNTEAFF

j_gene: TRBJ2-7
v_gene: TRBV14
d_gene: TRBD2
CDR3aa: CASSRSGGSYEQYF

j_gene: TRBJ2-5
v_gene: TRBV6-5
d_gene: -
CDR3aa: CASSYRRETQYF

j_gene: TRBJ2-1
v_gene: TRBV27
d_gene: TRBD1
CDR3aa: CASARDRGYGEQFF

j_gene: TRBJ2-7
v_gene: TRBV4-2
d_gene: -
CDR3aa: CASSQDMAGSPYEQYF

j_gene: TRBJ2-7
v_gene: TRBV27
d_gene: TRBD1
CDR3aa: CASSLSRQGEKEQYF

j_gene: TRBJ2-7
v_gene: TRBV28
d_gene: TRBD1
CDR3aa: CASSVRQGFHEQYF

j_gene: TRBJ2-7
v_gene: TRBV18
d_gene: TRBD1
CDR3aa: CASSPPDRGTPYEQYF

j_gene: TRBJ2-7
v_gene: TRBV6-5
d_gene: TRBD2
CDR3aa: CASSYSIGTTSYEQYF

j_gene: TRBJ2-1
v_gene: TRBV2
d_gene: TRBD2
CDR3aa: CASSERGTSGRYNEQFF

j_gene: TRBJ2-6
v_gene: TRBV5-4
d_gene: -
CDR3aa: CASSQTLASSGANVLTF

j_gene: TRBJ2-1
v_gene: TRBV5-1
d_gene: TRBD2
CDR3aa: CASSLWTSGSWVSGEQFF

j_gene: TRBJ2-1
v_gene: TRBV9
d_gene: TRBD2
CDR3aa: CASSVAGTSRNNEQFF

j_gene: TRBJ1-3
v_gene: TRBV2
d_gene: -
CDR3aa: CASRGTFSGNTIYF

j_gene: TRBJ2-1
v_gene: TRBV27
d_gene: TRBD2
CDR3aa: CASSKGLADWGEQFF

j_gene: TRBJ2-7
v_gene: TRBV9
d_gene: -
CDR3aa: CASSVTESYEQYF

j_gene: TRBJ2-7
v_gene: TRBV7-6
d_gene: -
CDR3aa: CASSLMAGESEQYF

j_gene: TRBJ2-6
v_gene: TRBV28
d_gene: -
CDR3aa: CASCKSGSGANVLTF

j_gene: TRBJ1-1
v_gene: TRBV27
d_gene: -
CDR3aa: CARKGLASSFTEAFF

j_gene: TRBJ2-7
v_gene: TRBV6-5
d_gene: -
CDR3aa: CASSYGPNAWEQYF

j_gene: TRBJ2-6
v_gene: TRBV19
d_gene: -
CDR3aa: CASRRAQRDDSGANVLTF

j_gene: TRBJ2-7
v_gene: TRBV7-6
d_gene: TRBD1
CDR3aa: CASSWDRTSYEQYF

j_gene: TRBJ2-7
v_gene: TRBV28
d_gene: -
CDR3aa: CASSYPGESSYEQYF

j_gene: TRBJ2-1
v_gene: TRBV11-1
d_gene: -
CDR3aa: CASSLASSYNEQFF

j_gene: TRBJ2-1
v_gene: TRBV6-5
d_gene: -
CDR3aa: CASSPLLGGEVEQFF

j_gene: TRBJ2-2
v_gene: TRBV4-2
d_gene: TRBD2
CDR3aa: CASSQDQPGLAGTTGELFF

j_gene: TRBJ1-2
v_gene: TRBV6-5
d_gene: TRBD1
CDR3aa: CASSSPGQNLYGYTF

j_gene: TRBJ2-7
v_gene: TRBV6-5
d_gene: TRBD1
CDR3aa: CASSFDRDYEQYF

j_gene: TRBJ1-1
v_gene: TRBV7-8
d_gene: TRBD1
CDR3aa: CASSLSDRDTEAFF

j_gene: TRBJ1-2
v_gene: TRBV27
d_gene: TRBD1
CDR3aa: CASSMGATGGADGYTF

j_gene: TRBJ2-2
v_gene: TRBV6-1
d_gene: -
CDR3aa: CASSVAAANTGELFF

j_gene: TRBJ1-3
v_gene: TRBV18
d_gene: TRBD1
CDR3aa: CASSEATGEVTIYF

j_gene: TRBJ2-1
v_gene: TRBV4-2
d_gene: -
CDR3aa: CASSQAGGGAYNEQFF

j_gene: TRBJ2-7
v_gene: TRBV5-1
d_gene: TRBD2
CDR3aa: CASSLAGISGSDEQYF

j_gene: TRBJ1-4
v_gene: TRBV5-6
d_gene: -
CDR3aa: CASSLVAVGIATNEKLFF

j_gene: TRBJ2-3
v_gene: TRBV4-2
d_gene: TRBD2
CDR3aa: CASSQNGDYGDTQYF

j_gene: TRBJ1-2
v_gene: TRBV15
d_gene: -
CDR3aa: CATSRDRLGAGGYTF

j_gene: TRBJ2-7
v_gene: TRBV27
d_gene: TRBD1
CDR3aa: CASSLLPGQGRTYEQYF